These 21 T cell receptor beta chains came from one sample sequenced in a study of beta chain features in type 1 diabetes. General study points: All four CD4+ subsets of Type 1 diabetes patients contained TCRB CDR3s that were moderately but significantly shorter.

Expressed TCRB transcripts were sequenced because the isolated RNA had all been reverse transcribed beforehand. Profiled with immunoSEQ multiplex PCR; TCRdb holds only in-frame clones, not every one. The data hold about 700,000 clones, with roughly 13% observed a single time. These TCRs' antigens remain unknown. Sequencing was carried out using naive CD4+ T cells from blood. Receptors were obtained from a man between 18 and 29 years old with type 1 diabetes.

The V and J genes are TRBV7-9 and TRBJ1-2, with D possibly TRBD1 on 6 matching bases. Looked up from germline, CDR1 is SEHNR and CDR2 is FQNEAQ (reference sequence). Trimming left V 5 bases short and J 6 bases short, with 10 bases between. CDR3 length: 12 residues. DNA for the CDR3: TGTGCCAGCAGCCTAGGGGGGGATGGCTACACCTTC. It codes for CASSLGGDGYTF.

This clone showed up just a few times. The chain links TRBV30 to TRBJ1-1, with no clear D. V was pared by 2 bases and J by 1 base, with 8 bases between. The CDR3 has 13 amino acids. Per germline, CDR1 GTSNPN and CDR2 SVGIG (reference sequence). The DNA of the CDR3 is TGTGCCTGGAGTCTGGATACGAACACTGAAGCTTTCTTT. Protein product: CAWSLDTNTEAFF.

A note on this clone: Other DNA sequences in this sample translate to the same CDR3. V and J are TRBV29-1 and TRBJ2-6; 7 bases line up with TRBD1. V trimming: 5 bases; J trimming: 0 bases; junction bases outside the gene matches: 4. Germline V lookup: CDR1 SQVTM, CDR2 ANQGSEA. This CDR3 has 15 amino acids. DNA for the CDR3: TGCAGCGTTCAACAGGGGACCTCTGGGGCCAACGTCCTGACTTTC. Translated, it gives CSVQQGTSGANVLTF.

The chain uses TRBV5-4 and TRBJ2-2; either TRBD1 or TRBD2 may supply D (5 bases each). Per the germline V gene, CDR1 is SGHNT and CDR2 is YYREEE (reference sequence). V lost 1 base, J lost 3 bases, and 10 bases lay in between. The CDR3 has 15 residues. CDR3 region: CASSLPGRDTGELFF. Here the CDR3 DNA reads TGTGCCAGCAGCTTGCCAGGGCGGGACACCGGGGAGCTGTTTTTT.

This clone has more than one count but fewer than ten. The chain is built from TRBV7-9 and TRBJ2-7; TRBD1 aligns across 7 bases. The CDR3 totals 15 residues. V lost 2 bases and J lost 1; bases outside the gene matches: 5. The V gene's germline CDR1 is SEHNR and CDR2 FQNEAQ (reference sequence). The CDR3 loop reads CASSLTGQPSYEQYF. The CDR3 DNA reads as TGTGCCAGCAGCTTAACGGGACAGCCTTCCTACGAGCAGTACTTC.

J is TRBJ2-3 and V is TRBV18; D not certain. Trimming left V 1 base short and J 0 bases short, with 5 bases between. CDR1 and CDR2 (germline): KGHSH, LQKENI. This CDR3 is 14 amino acids long. The CDR3 here is CASSPLRSTDTQYF. CDR3 DNA: TGTGCCAGCTCACCACTTCGGAGCACAGATACGCAGTATTTT.

This clone was counted only a few times. The CDR3, as DNA: TGTGCCGTAGCAGAAACCACCTATGGCTACACCTTC. Translation: CAVAETTYGYTF. The chain links TRBV30 to TRBJ1-2; D is unclear. V lost 8 bases and J 4 bases, leaving 14 bases between the germline ends. Germline V gene data show CDR1 as GTSNPN and CDR2 as SVGIG (reference sequence). The length of the CDR3 is 12 residues.

The rearrangement uses TRBV29-1 and TRBJ1-4; TRBD1 might be the D (5 bases). The V and J ends lost 8 bases and 8 bases respectively, with 24 bases between them. The CDR3 sequence is 15 residues long. Germline CDR1 reads SQVTM; CDR2 reads ANQGSEA. CDR3 loop: CSPRPRRVGSEKLFF. For the CDR3, the DNA is TGCAGCCCCCGCCCCCGCAGGGTCGGGAGCGAAAAACTGTTTTTT.

The rearrangement links TRBV2 to TRBJ2-5; TRBD1 agrees at 7 bases. V was pared by 1 base and J by 2 bases, with 4 bases of the junction left unmatched. The CDR3 contains 15 residues. The germline CDR1 and CDR2 sequences are SNHLY and FYNNEI. The DNA for the CDR3 is TGTGCCAGCAGTGAAGAACAGGGGCGACAAGAGACCCAGTACTTC. This translates into CASSEEQGRQETQYF.

The rearrangement joins TRBV30 to TRBJ2-2, with D possibly being TRBD1 (5 bases). V dropped 0 bases and J dropped 7 bases, with 6 bases sitting between them. The V gene's germline CDR1 is GTSNPN and CDR2 SVGIG (reference sequence). This CDR3 spans 12 amino acids. The CDR3 is CAWSVRGGELFF. CDR3 nucleotides: TGTGCCTGGAGTGTAAGGGGCGGGGAGCTGTTTTTT.

This clone was counted only a few times. The chain is built from TRBV20-1 and TRBJ2-5; TRBD1 is a possible D gene (5 bases). Germline-derived CDR1 and CDR2 are DFQATT and SNEGSKA (reference sequence). Trimming pared 5 bases from V and 5 bases from J, leaving 9 bases between. The CDR3 loop spans 11 amino acids. This chain's CDR3 is CSALKGETQYF. Here the CDR3 DNA reads TGCAGTGCTCTCAAGGGGGAGACCCAGTACTTC.

This clone turned up a few times. The chain carries TRBV30 and TRBJ2-5, with a tentative D call TRBD2 (5 bases). The V gene lost 3 bases and the J gene lost 7 bases, with 12 bases spanning the gap. The CDR3 is made up of 12 amino acids. Per germline, CDR1 GTSNPN and CDR2 SVGIG (reference sequence). CDR3 region: CAWSAGMRTQYF. DNA for the CDR3: TGTGCCTGGAGCGCCGGGATGAGGACCCAGTACTTC.

The V gene is TRBV6-1, the J gene TRBJ2-2; either TRBD1 or TRBD2 may fit D (5 bases each). CDR3 size: 14 residues. Per the germline V gene, CDR1 is MNHNS and CDR2 is SASEGT. The V end lost 6 bases, the J end lost 2 bases, and 10 bases lay between the germline ends. In DNA form, the CDR3 reads TGTGCCAGCAGGAGGGGTATAAACACCGGGGAGCTGTTTTTT. Its protein product is CASRRGINTGELFF.

The J gene is TRBJ1-6, the V gene TRBV6-1; TRBD1 aligns across 7 bases. The CDR3 runs to 13 residues. After removal of 6 bases from V and 8 bases from J, the junction contained 4 bases not matched to a gene. Germline assignment: CDR1 MNHNS and CDR2 SASEGT. CDR3 nucleotides: TGTGCCAGCAGAGACAGGGCGTATTCACCCCTCCACTTT. Its protein product is CASRDRAYSPLHF.

This chain connects TRBV4-2 to TRBJ2-5; 9 bases match TRBD2. V lost 4 bases to trimming and J lost 4 bases; unmatched junction nucleotides: 13. Germline lookup yields CDR1 LGHNA and CDR2 YNFKEQ. The CDR3 sequence is 17 residues long. CDR3 nucleotide sequence: TGTGCCAGCAGCCCCGCAGAACGAGCGGGGGGCAGAGAGACCCAGTACTTC. This translates into CASSPAERAGGRETQYF.

In this sample, this clone turned up a few times. The chain employs TRBV29-1 and TRBJ1-3; 7 nucleotides match TRBD1. The ends lost 4 bases at V and 0 bases at J; junction bases unmatched: 9. CDR3 length equals 16 residues. Germline values: CDR1 SQVTM, CDR2 ANQGSEA. This chain's CDR3 is CSVAQGSGGSGNTIYF. DNA for the CDR3: TGCAGCGTTGCCCAGGGGTCAGGGGGCTCTGGAAACACCATATATTTT.

In this sample, this clone turned up a few times. CDR3 loop: CSAGESSYNEQFF. CDR3 bases: TGCAGCGCTGGGGAGAGCTCCTACAATGAGCAGTTCTTC. The chain joins TRBV29-1 to TRBJ2-1; TRBD2 is a possible D gene (5 bases). V lost 7 bases and J 0 bases, leaving 10 bases between the germline ends. The CDR3 runs 13 residues. Germline CDR1 reads SQVTM; CDR2 reads ANQGSEA.

The sample holds a few counts of this clone. This chain links TRBV25-1 with TRBJ1-2, with D uncertain. The ends were cut back, 6 bases at V and 4 bases at J, with 9 bases in the middle. Germline loops: CDR1 MGHDK, CDR2 SYGVNS. The CDR3 consists of 12 residues. The CDR3 reads CASREGLYGYTF. CDR3 in DNA: TGTGCCAGCAGGGAAGGACTCTATGGCTACACCTTC.

The table lists this clone with a few counts. The J gene is TRBJ2-7, the V gene TRBV5-4; 8 bases fit TRBD1. The V gene's germline CDR1 is SGHNT and CDR2 YYREEE (reference sequence). This CDR3 comprises 14 residues. Trimming removed 3 bases from V and 5 bases from J; junction bases left unmatched: 7. The CDR3 reads CASSSRTGTNEQYF. The CDR3 DNA sequence: TGTGCCAGCAGCTCTCGGACAGGGACCAACGAGCAGTACTTC.

V usage is TRBV28 and J usage is TRBJ2-7; D not certain. There are 14 residues in the CDR3. Germline-derived CDR1 and CDR2 are MDHEN and SYDVKM. Trimming shortened V by 9 bases and J by 2 bases, and 17 bases separated the two germline ends. For the CDR3, the DNA is TGTGCCAGTGTGGGCAGCCTAATACCCTACGAGCAGTACTTC. Amino acid sequence: CASVGSLIPYEQYF.

The V gene is TRBV30, the J gene TRBJ1-4; D may be TRBD1 (5 bases). The CDR3 sequence is 13 residues long. Germline assignment: CDR1 GTSNPN and CDR2 SVGIG (reference sequence). With 5 bases removed from V and 8 bases from J, the gap between germline ends came to 15 bases. The CDR3 nucleotides read TGTGCCTGGGGGGACGCGGCAGGGGAAAAACTGTTTTTT. It is translated as CAWGDAAGEKLFF. The whole variable domain, filled in from reference TRBV30 and TRBJ1-4, reads SQTIHQWPATLVQPVGSPLSLECTVEGTSNPNLYWYRQAAGRGLQLLFYSVGIGQISSEVPQNLSASRPQDRQFILSSKKLLLSDSGFYLCAWGDAAGEKLFFGSGTQLSVL.